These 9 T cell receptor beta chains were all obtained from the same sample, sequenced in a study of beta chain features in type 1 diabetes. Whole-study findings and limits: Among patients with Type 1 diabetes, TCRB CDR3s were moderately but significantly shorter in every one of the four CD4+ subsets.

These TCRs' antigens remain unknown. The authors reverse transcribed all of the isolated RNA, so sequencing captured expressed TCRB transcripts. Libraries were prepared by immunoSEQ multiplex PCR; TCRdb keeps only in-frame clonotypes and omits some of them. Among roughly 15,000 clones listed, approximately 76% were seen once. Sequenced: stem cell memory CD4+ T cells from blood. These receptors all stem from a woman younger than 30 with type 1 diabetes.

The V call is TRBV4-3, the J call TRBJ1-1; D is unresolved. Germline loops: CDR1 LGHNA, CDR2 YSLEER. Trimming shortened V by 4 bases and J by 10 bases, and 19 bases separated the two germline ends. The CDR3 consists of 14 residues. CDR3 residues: CASSRTEGQGRAFF. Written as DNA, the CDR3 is TGCGCCAGCAGCCGTACGGAGGGCCAAGGGCGAGCTTTCTTT.

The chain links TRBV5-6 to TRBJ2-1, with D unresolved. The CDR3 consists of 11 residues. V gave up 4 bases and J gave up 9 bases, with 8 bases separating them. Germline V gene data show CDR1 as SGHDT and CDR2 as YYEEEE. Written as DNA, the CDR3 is TGTGCCAGCAGCCGATGGAGTGAGCAGTTCTTC. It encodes CASSRWSEQFF.

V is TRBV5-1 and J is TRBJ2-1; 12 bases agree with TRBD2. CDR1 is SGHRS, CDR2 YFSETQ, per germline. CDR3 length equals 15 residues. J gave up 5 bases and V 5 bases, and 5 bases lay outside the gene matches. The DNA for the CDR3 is TGCGCCAGCAGACCACGACTAGCGGGAGACAATGAGCAGTTCTTC. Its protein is CASRPRLAGDNEQFF.

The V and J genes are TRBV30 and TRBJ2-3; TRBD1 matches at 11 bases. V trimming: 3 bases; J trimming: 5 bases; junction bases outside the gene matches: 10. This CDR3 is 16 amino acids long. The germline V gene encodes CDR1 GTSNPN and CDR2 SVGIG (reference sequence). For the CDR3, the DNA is TGTGCCTGGAGGGGCTGGACAGGGGGCGGGGGAGATACGCAGTATTTT. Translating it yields CAWRGWTGGGGDTQYF.

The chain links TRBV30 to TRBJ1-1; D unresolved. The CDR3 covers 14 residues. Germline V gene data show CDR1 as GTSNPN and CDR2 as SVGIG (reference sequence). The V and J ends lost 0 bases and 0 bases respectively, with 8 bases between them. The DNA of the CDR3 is TGTGCCTGGAGTGTCAACTCTCTGAACACTGAAGCTTTCTTT. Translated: CAWSVNSLNTEAFF. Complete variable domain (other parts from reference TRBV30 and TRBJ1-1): SQTIHQWPATLVQPVGSPLSLECTVEGTSNPNLYWYRQAAGRGLQLLFYSVGIGQISSEVPQNLSASRPQDRQFILSSKKLLLSDSGFYLCAWSVNSLNTEAFFGQGTRLTVV.

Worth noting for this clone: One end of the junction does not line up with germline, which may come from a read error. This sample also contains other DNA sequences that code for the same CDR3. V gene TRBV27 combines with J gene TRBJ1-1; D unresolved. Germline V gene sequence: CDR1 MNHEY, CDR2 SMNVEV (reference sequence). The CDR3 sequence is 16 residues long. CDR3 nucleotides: TGTGCCAGCAGTTTTATAGGCCTCCGGGAGAACACTGAGGCTTTCTTT. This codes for CASSFIGLRENTEAFF.

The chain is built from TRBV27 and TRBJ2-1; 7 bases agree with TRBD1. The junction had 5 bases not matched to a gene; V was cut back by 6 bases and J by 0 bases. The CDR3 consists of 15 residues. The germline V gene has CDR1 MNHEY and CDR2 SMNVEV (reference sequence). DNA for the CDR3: TGTGCCAGCAGGAAACAGGGGAGCTCCTACAATGAGCAGTTCTTC. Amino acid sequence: CASRKQGSSYNEQFF.

CDR3 DNA: TGTGCCAGCAGCGTAGGAGGGTTAAATGAGCAGTTCTTC. Protein product: CASSVGGLNEQFF. The chain has TRBV9 and TRBJ2-1; D might be TRBD2 (5 bases). The V gene's germline CDR1 is SGDLS and CDR2 YYNGEE. The germline V and J ends were trimmed by 0 bases and 7 bases, with 8 bases remaining between them. This CDR3 contains 13 residues.

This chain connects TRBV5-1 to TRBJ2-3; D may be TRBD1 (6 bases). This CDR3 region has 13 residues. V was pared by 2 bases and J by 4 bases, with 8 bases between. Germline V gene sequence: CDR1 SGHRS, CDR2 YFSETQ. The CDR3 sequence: CASSFGGADTQYF. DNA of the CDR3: TGCGCCAGCAGCTTTGGGGGCGCAGATACGCAGTATTTT. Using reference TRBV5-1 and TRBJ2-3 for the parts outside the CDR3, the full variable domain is KAGVTQTPRYLIKTRGQQVTLSCSPISGHRSVSWYQQTPGQGLQFLFEYFSETQRNKGNFPGRFSGRQFSNSRSEMNVSTLELGDSALYLCASSFGGADTQYFGPGTRLTVL.